What follows are 21 T cell receptor beta chains derived from one specimen sequenced in a study of blood T cell repertoires in COVID-19. Libraries were prepared by immunoSEQ multiplex PCR; TCRdb keeps only in-frame clonotypes and omits some of them. The table records around 400,000 clones, roughly nine tenths of them present only once. The sequenced material came from peripheral blood. Receptor source: a man aged 40-49 years with acute or convalescent COVID-19.

The V gene is TRBV28, the J gene TRBJ1-1; D gene uncertain. The V gene's germline CDR1 is MDHEN and CDR2 SYDVKM. The length of the CDR3 is 14 residues. Trimming left V 6 bases short and J 0 bases short, with 11 bases between. CDR3 coding DNA: TGTGCCAGCAGAAAGACGCGGATGAACACTGAAGCTTTCTTT. Translated, it gives CASRKTRMNTEAFF.

The chain uses TRBV28 and TRBJ2-3; 10 bases agree with TRBD1. V gave up 6 bases and J gave up 4 bases; unmatched junction bases: 10. The CDR3 totals 16 residues. Germline-derived CDR1 and CDR2 are MDHEN and SYDVKM. The CDR3 here is CASRSQGTGVPDTQYF. CDR3 DNA: TGTGCCAGCAGGTCTCAAGGGACAGGGGTCCCAGATACGCAGTATTTT.

This chain joins TRBV2 and TRBJ1-5; possible D gene TRBD1, 6 bases. The germline V gene has CDR1 SNHLY and CDR2 FYNNEI. Deletions cut 4 bases from V and 6 bases from J, with 7 bases between. The CDR3 length is 12 residues. As DNA, the CDR3 is TGTGCCAGCAGTGTAGGGGGTCAGCCCCAGCATTTT. As protein: CASSVGGQPQHF. Looking up the rest from reference TRBV2 and TRBJ1-5 gives the full variable domain: EPEVTQTPSHQVTQMGQEVILRCVPISNHLYFYWYRQILGQKVEFLVSFYNNEISEKSEIFDDQFSVERPDGSNFTLKIRSTKLEDSAMYFCASSVGGQPQHFGDGTRLSIL.

The rearrangement links TRBV7-9 to TRBJ1-4; D uncertain. The V gene's germline CDR1 is SEHNR and CDR2 FQNEAQ (reference sequence). The V end was cut by 10 bases, the J end by 8 bases, with 17 bases between. The CDR3 has 13 amino acids. The CDR3 sequence is CATRTDFREKLFF. The CDR3 bases are TGTGCCACCCGGACGGACTTTAGGGAAAAACTGTTTTTT.

V usage is TRBV29-1 and J usage is TRBJ2-6; D unclear. Germline V gene sequence: CDR1 SQVTM, CDR2 ANQGSEA. Trimming stripped 6 bases from V and 0 bases from J, with 6 bases between. The CDR3 sequence is 13 residues long. The CDR3 DNA reads as TGCAGCGTCCAGATCTCTGGGGCCAACGTCCTGACTTTC. Encoded protein: CSVQISGANVLTF.

The chain links TRBV7-3 to TRBJ2-2; D possibly corresponds to TRBD1 (5 bases). Trimming pared 0 bases from V and 6 bases from J, leaving 17 bases between. Per germline, CDR1 SGHTA and CDR2 FQGTGA. This CDR3 has 17 residues. The CDR3 is CASSLTAGREGAGELFF. The CDR3 DNA reads as TGTGCCAGCAGCTTAACCGCTGGCAGGGAAGGGGCCGGGGAGCTGTTTTTT.

V usage is TRBV7-9 and J usage is TRBJ2-2, with D possibly being TRBD2 (6 bases). V was trimmed by 7 bases and J by 3 bases, leaving 18 bases between them. The CDR3 is 16 residues long. CDR1 is SEHNR, CDR2 FQNEAQ, per germline (reference sequence). The CDR3 sequence: CASTPHRRDYTGELFF. The DNA of the CDR3 is TGTGCCAGCACCCCACACAGACGGGACTACACCGGGGAGCTGTTTTTT. Full variable domain (rest looked up from reference TRBV7-9 and TRBJ2-2): DTGVSQNPRHKITKRGQNVTFRCDPISEHNRLYWYRQTLGQGPEFLTYFQNEAQLEKSRLLSDRFSAERPKGSFSTLEIQRTEQGDSAMYLCASTPHRRDYTGELFFGEGSRLTVL.

The chain links TRBV11-1 to TRBJ2-7; D possibly corresponds to TRBD2 (6 bases). CDR3 length: 14 residues. V gave up 3 bases and J gave up 2 bases, with 11 bases separating them. Germline CDR1 is SGHAT and CDR2 is FQDESV (reference sequence). CDR3 bases: TGTGCCAGCAGCTTCGGGCGGGGAACCTACGAGCAGTACTTC. Protein product: CASSFGRGTYEQYF.

This chain joins TRBV5-1 and TRBJ2-5, with a possible D match to TRBD1 (6 bases). CDR3 length: 15 residues. Trimming took 0 bases from V and 4 from J, leaving 13 bases between them. Germline V gene sequence: CDR1 SGHRS, CDR2 YFSETQ. In DNA form, the CDR3 reads TGCGCCAGCAGCTTGGTCGGACAGAACCGAGAGACCCAGTACTTC. Its translation is CASSLVGQNRETQYF.

The chain recombines TRBV19 with TRBJ2-5; D call uncertain. CDR1 is LNHDA and CDR2 is SQIVND in the germline V gene (reference sequence). The V and J ends lost 5 bases and 2 bases respectively, with 9 bases between them. There are 13 residues in the CDR3. The CDR3 nucleotides are TGTGCCAGTAGTCAGGTTACTCAAGAGACCCAGTACTTC. Translated, it gives CASSQVTQETQYF.

Regarding this clone: This CDR3 is also generated by other DNA sequences in the sample. This chain connects TRBV7-9 to TRBJ2-7, with 10 bases aligning to TRBD2. This CDR3 has 16 amino acids. The V and J ends lost 1 base and 2 bases, in that order; junction bases with no gene match: 5. In germline, CDR1 is SEHNR, CDR2 FQNEAQ (reference sequence). CDR3 in amino acids: CASSLGILAGAYEQYF. In nucleotides, the CDR3 is TGTGCCAGCAGCTTAGGTATCCTAGCGGGGGCCTACGAGCAGTACTTC. The whole variable domain, remainder taken from reference TRBV7-9 and TRBJ2-7, is DTGVSQNPRHKITKRGQNVTFRCDPISEHNRLYWYRQTLGQGPEFLTYFQNEAQLEKSRLLSDRFSAERPKGSFSTLEIQRTEQGDSAMYLCASSLGILAGAYEQYFGPGTRLTVT.

The genes are TRBV11-2 and TRBJ2-3, with D possibly TRBD2 on 5 matching bases. The germline V gene has CDR1 SGHAT and CDR2 FQNNGV. With 1 base removed from V and 4 bases from J, the gap between germline ends came to 12 bases. CDR3 size: 15 residues. The CDR3 DNA reads TGTGCCAGCAGCTTAGTGGAGGCTTGGGCAGATACGCAGTATTTT. It translates to CASSLVEAWADTQYF.

This chain joins TRBV11-2 and TRBJ2-7; D not resolved. The CDR3 runs 13 residues. From germline, CDR1 is SGHAT and CDR2 FQNNGV. Trimming removed 5 bases from V and 0 bases from J, with 8 bases in between. The CDR3: CASSPSASYEQYF. CDR3 in DNA: TGTGCCAGCAGCCCAAGCGCCTCCTACGAGCAGTACTTC.

The chain employs TRBV9 and TRBJ2-3; maybe TRBD2 (6 bases). Germline values: CDR1 SGDLS, CDR2 YYNGEE. The V end was cut by 0 bases, the J end by 6 bases, with 17 bases between. This CDR3 is built from 16 residues. The CDR3 sequence: CASSVVGTGTSDTQYF. In DNA form, the CDR3 reads TGTGCCAGCAGCGTAGTAGGGACCGGGACTTCGGATACGCAGTATTTT.

The rearrangement joins TRBV3-1 (or the pseudogene TRBV3-2) to TRBJ1-4, with D possibly being TRBD1 (6 bases). CDR1 is LGHDT, CDR2 YNNKEL, per germline (reference sequence). The CDR3 contains 15 residues. V lost 8 bases to trimming and J lost 8 bases, with 21 bases between them. The CDR3 loop reads CASARRWGQEEKLFF. In DNA, the CDR3 is TGTGCCAGCGCCCGAAGGTGGGGGCAGGAGGAAAAACTGTTTTTT.

The chain recombines TRBV4-1 with TRBJ2-7, with 7 bases fitting TRBD2. The CDR3 totals 17 residues. The ends lost 4 bases at V and 0 bases at J; junction bases unmatched: 12. Germline loops: CDR1 MGHRA, CDR2 YSYEKL. The CDR3 sequence: CASSLAKGRGSSYEQYF. CDR3 nucleotide sequence: TGCGCCAGCAGCCTTGCAAAGGGGCGGGGGTCCTCCTACGAGCAGTACTTC.

CDR3 sequence reads: CASSFWQGALRSPLHF. The CDR3 nucleotides read TGTGCCAGCAGCTTCTGGCAGGGGGCGCTCCGGTCACCCCTCCACTTT. The V and J genes are TRBV28 and TRBJ1-6, with 8 bases identical to TRBD1. Per the germline V gene, CDR1 is MDHEN and CDR2 is SYDVKM. The CDR3 contains 16 residues. The J segment lost 10 bases and the V segment lost 6 bases, leaving 14 bases of the junction unmatched.

The genes are TRBV25-1 and TRBJ2-1; a possible D gene is TRBD1 (6 bases). The CDR3 loop spans 12 amino acids. CDR1 and CDR2 (germline): MGHDK, SYGVNS. V was shortened by 10 bases and J by 8 bases, with 15 bases between the two germline ends. CDR3 in DNA: TGTGCCACCACCGGGACATTCTATGAGCAGTTCTTC. This sequence encodes CATTGTFYEQFF.

This clone has only one observation. The chain joins TRBV6-4 to TRBJ2-2; weak D call: TRBD1 (6 bases). The ends were cut back, 6 bases at V and 2 bases at J, with 10 bases in the middle. CDR3 length equals 14 residues. Germline V CDR1 and CDR2: MRHNA, SNTAGT. The CDR3 loop reads CASRPGQNTGELFF. Written as DNA, the CDR3 is TGTGCCAGCAGGCCGGGACAAAACACCGGGGAGCTGTTTTTT.

The chain's CDR3 is CASSPDRAYMNTEAFF. The CDR3 DNA reads TGTGCCAGCAGTCCTGACAGGGCCTACATGAACACTGAAGCTTTCTTT. The chain joins TRBV28 to TRBJ1-1; 7 bases match TRBD1. V lost 5 bases to trimming and J lost 0 bases; unmatched junction nucleotides: 9. Germline CDR1 reads MDHEN; CDR2 reads SYDVKM. The length of the CDR3 is 16 residues.

The gene calls are TRBV11-2 and TRBJ2-1; 7 bases line up with TRBD2. The CDR3 has 14 amino acids. Per germline, CDR1 SGHAT and CDR2 FQNNGV. V lost 10 bases to trimming and J lost 2 bases; unmatched junction nucleotides: 8. In nucleotides, the CDR3 is TGTGCCACCACTCCCGGACTAGCCTACAATGAGCAGTTCTTC. Protein sequence: CATTPGLAYNEQFF.